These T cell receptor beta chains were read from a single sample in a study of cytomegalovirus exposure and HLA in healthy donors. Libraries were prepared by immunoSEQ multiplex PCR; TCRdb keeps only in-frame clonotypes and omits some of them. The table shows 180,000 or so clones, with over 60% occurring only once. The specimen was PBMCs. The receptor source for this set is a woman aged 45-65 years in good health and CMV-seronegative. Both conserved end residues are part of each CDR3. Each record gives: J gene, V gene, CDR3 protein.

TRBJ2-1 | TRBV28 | CASSPYRGYNEQFF
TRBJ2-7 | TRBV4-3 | CASSQGGQGVPYEQYF
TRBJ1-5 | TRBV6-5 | CASSPVGGGNQPQHF
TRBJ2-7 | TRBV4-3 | CASSNDRVYGEQYF
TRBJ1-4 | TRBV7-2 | CASSLDRGRNEKLFF
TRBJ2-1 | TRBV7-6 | CASSLTGQGIDEQFF
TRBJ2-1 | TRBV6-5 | CASTSRGERKNEQFF
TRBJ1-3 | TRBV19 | CASLVRTGGSGNTIYF
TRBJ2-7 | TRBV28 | CASSFQRTRYEQYF
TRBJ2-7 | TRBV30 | CAWSGPGLGYEQYF
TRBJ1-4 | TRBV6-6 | CASRRTGGDEKLFF
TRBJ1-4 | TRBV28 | CASRPVVANEKLFF
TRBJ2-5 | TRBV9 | CASSVGGPPETQYF
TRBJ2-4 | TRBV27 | CASSLGALAKNIQYF
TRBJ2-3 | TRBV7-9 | CASSLGRSTDTQYF
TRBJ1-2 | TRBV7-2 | CASSPQTGNEGYTF
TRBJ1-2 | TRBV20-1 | CSARGPQGHTF
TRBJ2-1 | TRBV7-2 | CASSPRGVAKLYNEQFF
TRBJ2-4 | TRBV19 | CASSIPEAAKNIQYF
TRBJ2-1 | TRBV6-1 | CASSEEGYEQFF
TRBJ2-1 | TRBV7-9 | CASSTGQFNEQFF
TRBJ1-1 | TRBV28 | CASIIQGGPNTEAFF
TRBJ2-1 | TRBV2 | CASSGTAPSNEQFF
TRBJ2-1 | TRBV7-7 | CASSPQDGGAHEQFF
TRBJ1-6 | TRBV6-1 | CASSEGQYNSPLHF
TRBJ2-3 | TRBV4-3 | CASSQDLSGGGTDTQYF
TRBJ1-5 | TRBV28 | CASSLPPQPQHF
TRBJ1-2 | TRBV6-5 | CASKGQGTYGYTF
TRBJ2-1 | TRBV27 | CASSFRAGNYNEQFF
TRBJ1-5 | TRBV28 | CASKFAGVGNQPQHF